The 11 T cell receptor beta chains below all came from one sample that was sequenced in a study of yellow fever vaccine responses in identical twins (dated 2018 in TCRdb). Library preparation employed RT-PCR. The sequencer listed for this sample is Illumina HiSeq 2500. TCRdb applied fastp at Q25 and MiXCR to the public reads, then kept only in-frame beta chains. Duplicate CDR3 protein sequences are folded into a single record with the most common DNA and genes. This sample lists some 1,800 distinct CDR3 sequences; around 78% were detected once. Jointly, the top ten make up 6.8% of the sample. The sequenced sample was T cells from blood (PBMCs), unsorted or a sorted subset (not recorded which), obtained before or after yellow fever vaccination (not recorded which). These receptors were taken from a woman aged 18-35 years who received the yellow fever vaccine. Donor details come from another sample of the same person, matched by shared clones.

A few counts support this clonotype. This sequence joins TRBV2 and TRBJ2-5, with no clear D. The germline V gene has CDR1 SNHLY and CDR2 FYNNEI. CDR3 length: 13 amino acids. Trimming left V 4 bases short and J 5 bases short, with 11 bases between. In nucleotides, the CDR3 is TGTGCCAGCAGTGCCCCGGCCGGGGAGACCCAGTACTTC. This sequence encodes CASSAPAGETQYF.

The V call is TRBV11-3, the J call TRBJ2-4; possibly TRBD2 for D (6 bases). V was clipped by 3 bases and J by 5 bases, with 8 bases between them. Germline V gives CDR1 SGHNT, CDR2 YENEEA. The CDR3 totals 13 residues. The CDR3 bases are TGTGCCAGCAGCTTGGACTACCAAAACATTCAGTACTTC. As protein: CASSLDYQNIQYF.

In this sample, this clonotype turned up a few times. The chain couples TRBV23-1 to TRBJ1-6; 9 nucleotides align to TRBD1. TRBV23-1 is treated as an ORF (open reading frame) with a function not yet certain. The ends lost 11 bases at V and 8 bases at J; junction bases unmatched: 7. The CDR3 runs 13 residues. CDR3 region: CALEGQGDSPLHF. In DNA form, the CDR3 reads TGCGCCCTCGAGGGACAGGGAGATTCACCCCTCCACTTT.

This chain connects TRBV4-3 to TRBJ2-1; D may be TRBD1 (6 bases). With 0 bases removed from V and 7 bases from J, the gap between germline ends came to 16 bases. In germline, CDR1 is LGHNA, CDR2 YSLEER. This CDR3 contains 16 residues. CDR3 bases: TGCGCCAGCAGCCAAGAATTTCGGACAGCTCCAAATGAGCAGTTCTTC. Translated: CASSQEFRTAPNEQFF.

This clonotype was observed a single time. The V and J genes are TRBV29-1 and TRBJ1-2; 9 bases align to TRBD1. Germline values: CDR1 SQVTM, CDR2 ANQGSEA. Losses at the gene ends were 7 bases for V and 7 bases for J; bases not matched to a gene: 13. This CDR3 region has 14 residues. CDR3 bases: TGCAGCGGTGACCTGACAGGGGGAGTGGGTGGCTACACCTTC. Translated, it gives CSGDLTGGVGGYTF. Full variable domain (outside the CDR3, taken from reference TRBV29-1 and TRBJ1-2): SAVISQKPSRDICQRGTSLTIQCQVDSQVTMMFWYRQQPGQSLTLIATANQGSEATYESGFVIDKFPISRPNLTFSTLTVSNMSPEDSSIYLCSGDLTGGVGGYTFGSGTRLTVV.

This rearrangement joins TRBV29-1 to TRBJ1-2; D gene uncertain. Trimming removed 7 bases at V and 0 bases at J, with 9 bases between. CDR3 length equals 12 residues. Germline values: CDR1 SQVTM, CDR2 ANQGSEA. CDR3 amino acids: CSGSGTNYGYTF. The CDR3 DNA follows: TGCAGCGGAAGCGGGACTAACTATGGCTACACCTTC. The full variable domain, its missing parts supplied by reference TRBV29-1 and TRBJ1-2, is SAVISQKPSRDICQRGTSLTIQCQVDSQVTMMFWYRQQPGQSLTLIATANQGSEATYESGFVIDKFPISRPNLTFSTLTVSNMSPEDSSIYLCSGSGTNYGYTFGSGTRLTVV.

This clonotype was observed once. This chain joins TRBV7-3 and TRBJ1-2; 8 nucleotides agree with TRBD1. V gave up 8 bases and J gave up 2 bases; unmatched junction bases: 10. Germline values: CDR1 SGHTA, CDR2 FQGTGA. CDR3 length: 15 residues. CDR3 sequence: CASSPTGAPNYGYTF. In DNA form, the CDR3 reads TGTGCCAGCTCCCCGACAGGGGCACCAAACTATGGCTACACCTTC.

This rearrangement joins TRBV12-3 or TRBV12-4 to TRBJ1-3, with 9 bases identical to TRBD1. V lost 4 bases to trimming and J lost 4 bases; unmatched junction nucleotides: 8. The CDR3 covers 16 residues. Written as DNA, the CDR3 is TGTGCCAGCAGTTACGGGGAGGGACAGGGAGGAAACACCATATATTTT. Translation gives CASSYGEGQGGNTIYF.

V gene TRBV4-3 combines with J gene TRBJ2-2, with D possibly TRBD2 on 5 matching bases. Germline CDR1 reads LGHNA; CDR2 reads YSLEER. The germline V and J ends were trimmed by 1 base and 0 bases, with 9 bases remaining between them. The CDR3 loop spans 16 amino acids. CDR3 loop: CASSQVLGANTGELFF. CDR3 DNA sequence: TGCGCCAGCAGCCAAGTGTTGGGAGCGAACACCGGGGAGCTGTTTTTT.

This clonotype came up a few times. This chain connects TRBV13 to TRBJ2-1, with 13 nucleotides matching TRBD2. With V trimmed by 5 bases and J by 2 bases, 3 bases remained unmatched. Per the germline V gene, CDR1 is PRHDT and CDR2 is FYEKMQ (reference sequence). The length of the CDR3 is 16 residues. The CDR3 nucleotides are TGTGCCAGCAGCCTGACTAGCGGGGGGCCCTACAATGAGCAGTTCTTC. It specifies CASSLTSGGPYNEQFF.

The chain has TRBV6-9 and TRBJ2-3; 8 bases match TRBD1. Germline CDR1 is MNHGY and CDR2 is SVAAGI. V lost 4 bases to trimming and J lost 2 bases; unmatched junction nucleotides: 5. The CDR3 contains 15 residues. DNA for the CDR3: TGTGCCAGCAGTTCTCGGACAGGGTCCACAGATACGCAGTATTTT. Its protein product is CASSSRTGSTDTQYF.